This T cell receptor (beta chain) is from a study of T cells after yellow fever vaccination (dated by TCRdb to the late 2010s). For the study in its entirety: The SMART-Seq v4 Ultra Low Input RNA kit was used to prepare libraries from fractions with low cell numbers. Two healthy male donors, one aged 18 to 30 and one aged 30 to 40 years, made up the cohort. Bulk PBMC replicates and cell subsets were isolated from blood drawn at multiple timepoints before and after both primary and secondary immunization. To follow T-cell clones before and after both primary and booster YFV17D yellow fever vaccination, bulk TCR alpha and beta repertoires underwent longitudinal sequencing.

The sample's treatment or condition label, decoded: live attenuated yellow fever vaccine strain. A standard Ficoll-Paque protocol was used to isolate PBMCs from peripheral blood. Dynabeads CD4 and CD8 positive selection kits were used to isolate CD4 and CD8 T-cell fractions. TriZol was used to extract RNA from bulk PBMCs, from CD4 and CD8 fractions, and from dextramer-positive and dextramer-negative fractions. Results and caveats for the whole study, not just this receptor: Computational filtering was needed because FACS-sorted repertoires could contain abundant contaminating clonotypes from the bulk population. Most clones expanded after primary vaccination (approximately 97% of CD4 and around 88% of CD8) were re-detected after the booster, suggesting that broad memory maintenance occurred. Compared with the primary T-cell response, the secondary T-cell response was weaker but faster, peaking on day 5 rather than day 15. Because the study included only a couple of donors, the extent to which the findings can be generalized is limited. A small fraction of clonotypes appeared in both the CD4 and CD8 compartments, likely as a result of convergent recombination.

CDR1 and CDR2, per the germline V gene (reference sequence), are SEHNR and FQNEAQ. V sheds 5 bases and J sheds 1 base, leaving 12 bases between their ends. The CDR3 covers 15 residues, taking in both the cysteine and the phenylalanine. Only the CDR3 part of the read is kept: 45 bases, read in frame from the first base. At least ten counts were recorded for this clonotype. This clone's antigen is unknown. Within one base of it there is no much larger clone, and no base qualities were kept. TCR cDNA was synthesized by 5'RACE template switching, which introduced a universal primer site and unique molecular identifiers. Priming of cDNA synthesis was performed from both the TCR alpha and TCR beta constant segments. Library amplification involved two PCR steps, and the second step added sample barcodes and sequencing adapters. Sequencing of libraries was done on Illumina HiSeq 2500 (2x100 bp) or NovaSeq (2x150 bp). In the source study's methods: Reads were demultiplexed and collapsed into UMI consensus sequences with MIGEC, and V(D)J alignment was performed with MiXCR. Vaccine-responding clonotypes were identified with edgeR using replicate PBMC samples, with FDR below 0.01 and a log2 fold change above 5 up to day 15 being required. CD4 or CD8 identity was assigned to each bulk clonotype according to whether the clonotype was present at higher abundance in the sequenced CD4 repertoire or the sequenced CD8 repertoire. Using fastp at Q25 and MiXCR, TCRdb reprocessed the public reads and kept productive beta chains. Merged by CDR3 protein, the rows form single entries marked with the most common genes and DNA. TCRdb, not the authors, supplied the V and J calls. Counted in this sample were more than 120,000 distinct CDR3 sequences; around 7.7% of them appeared once. Under 0.85% of the sample comes from the top ten.

This sequence originates from a man aged 25 to 40 who received the YFV17D yellow fever vaccine. The sequence joins TRBV7-9 to TRBJ2-1; no D gene call is confident. The specimen comprised CD4+ T cells sorted from PBMCs, sampled 5 days after the yellow fever booster vaccination. The DNA is TGTGCCAGCAGCCTCCCCGTGGGGTCCTACAATGAGCAGTTCTTC. Its protein is CASSLPVGSYNEQFF. With all but the CDR3 taken from the reference TRBV7-9 and TRBJ2-1 genes, the full variable domain is: DTGVSQNPRHKITKRGQNVTFRCDPISEHNRLYWYRQTLGQGPEFLTYFQNEAQLEKSRLLSDRFSAERPKGSFSTLEIQRTEQGDSAMYLCASSLPVGSYNEQFFGPGTRLTVL.